The rows below give T cell receptor beta chains drawn from one sample of a study of blood T cell repertoires in COVID-19. TCRdb keeps only in-frame clones here, not all; method: immunoSEQ multiplex PCR. This table has some 300,000 clones, approximately 88% appearing once. The sequenced sample consisted of peripheral blood. Receptor source: a young woman who had recovered from COVID-19. CDR3s include the opening cysteine and the closing phenylalanine or tryptophan. The size of a clone is reported for some rows only, either as once, few or many, or as a class for expanded clones.

abundance | j_gene | v_gene | CDR3aa
NA | TRBJ1-3 | TRBV13 | CASSARDREDTIYF
NA | TRBJ1-6 | TRBV7-8 | CASSGSSYNSPLHF
few | TRBJ2-5 | TRBV14 | CASSQSPTAYQETQYF
once | TRBJ1-2 | TRBV6-5 | CASRAGQRYGYTF
NA | TRBJ2-5 | TRBV19 | CASSSGSGARGETQYF
NA | TRBJ2-2 | TRBV4-1 | CASKRPGNTGELFF
NA | TRBJ1-2 | TRBV6-6 | CASRYLDYGYTF
NA | TRBJ2-7 | TRBV4-2 | CASSQGAGAIYEQYF
NA | TRBJ2-5 | TRBV24-1 | CATSDLGGSRETQYF
NA | TRBJ1-1 | TRBV6-5 | CASRDRVNTEAFF